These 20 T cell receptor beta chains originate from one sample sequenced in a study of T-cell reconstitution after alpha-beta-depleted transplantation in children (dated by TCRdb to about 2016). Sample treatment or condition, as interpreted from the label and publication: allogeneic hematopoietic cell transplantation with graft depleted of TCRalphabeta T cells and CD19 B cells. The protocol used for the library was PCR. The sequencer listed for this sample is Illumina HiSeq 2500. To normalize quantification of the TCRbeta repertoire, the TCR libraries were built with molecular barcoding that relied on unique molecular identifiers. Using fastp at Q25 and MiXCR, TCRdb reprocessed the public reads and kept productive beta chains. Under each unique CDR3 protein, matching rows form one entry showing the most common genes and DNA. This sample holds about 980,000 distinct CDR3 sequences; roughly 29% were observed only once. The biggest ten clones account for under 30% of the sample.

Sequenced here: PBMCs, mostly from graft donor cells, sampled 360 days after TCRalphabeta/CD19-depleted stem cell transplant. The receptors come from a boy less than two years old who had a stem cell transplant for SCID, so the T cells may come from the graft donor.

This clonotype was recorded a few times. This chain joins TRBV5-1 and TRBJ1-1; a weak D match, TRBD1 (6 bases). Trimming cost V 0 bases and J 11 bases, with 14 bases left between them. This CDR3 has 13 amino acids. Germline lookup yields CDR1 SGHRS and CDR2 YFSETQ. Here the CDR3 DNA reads TGCGCCAGCAGCTTGGAGGGGGGGAGTGACGCTTTCTTT. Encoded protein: CASSLEGGSDAFF.

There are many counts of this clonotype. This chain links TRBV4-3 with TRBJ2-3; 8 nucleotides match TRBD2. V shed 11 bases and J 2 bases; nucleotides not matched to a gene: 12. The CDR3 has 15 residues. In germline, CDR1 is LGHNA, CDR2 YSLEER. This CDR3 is CAASSQAGDTDTQYF. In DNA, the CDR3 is TGCGCCGCCAGCAGCCAAGCGGGGGACACAGATACGCAGTATTTT.

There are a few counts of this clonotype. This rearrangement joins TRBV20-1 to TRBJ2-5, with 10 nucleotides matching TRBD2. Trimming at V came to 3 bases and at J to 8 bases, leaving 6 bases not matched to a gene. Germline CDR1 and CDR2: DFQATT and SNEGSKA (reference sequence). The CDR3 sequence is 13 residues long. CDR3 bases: TGCAGTGCTAGGAGCGGGGGGGCGAAAACCCAGTACTTC. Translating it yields CSARSGGAKTQYF.

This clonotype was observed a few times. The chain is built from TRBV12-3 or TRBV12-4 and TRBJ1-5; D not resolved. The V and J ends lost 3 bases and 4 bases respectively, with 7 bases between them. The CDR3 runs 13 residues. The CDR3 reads CASSFLMNQPQHF. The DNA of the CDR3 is TGTGCCAGCAGTTTTCTGATGAATCAGCCCCAGCATTTT.

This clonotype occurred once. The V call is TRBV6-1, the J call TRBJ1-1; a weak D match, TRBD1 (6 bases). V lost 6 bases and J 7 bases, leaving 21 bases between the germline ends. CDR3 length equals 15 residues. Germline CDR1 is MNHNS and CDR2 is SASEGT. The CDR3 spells CASSRAGQGKGEAFF. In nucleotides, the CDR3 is TGTGCCAGCAGCCGTGCGGGGCAGGGGAAAGGTGAAGCTTTCTTT.

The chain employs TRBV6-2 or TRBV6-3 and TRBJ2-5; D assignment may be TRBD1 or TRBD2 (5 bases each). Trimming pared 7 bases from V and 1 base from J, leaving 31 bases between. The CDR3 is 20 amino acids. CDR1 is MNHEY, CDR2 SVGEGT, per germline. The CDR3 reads CASNGAVRDEYLSSQETQYF. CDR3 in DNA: TGTGCCAGCAACGGGGCGGTCAGGGACGAATACCTATCCTCCCAAGAGACCCAGTACTTC.

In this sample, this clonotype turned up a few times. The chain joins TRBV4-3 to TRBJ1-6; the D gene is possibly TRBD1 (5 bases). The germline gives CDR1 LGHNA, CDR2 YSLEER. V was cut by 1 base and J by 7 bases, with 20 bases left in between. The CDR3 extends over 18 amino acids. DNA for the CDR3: TGCGCCAGCAGCCAAGTAGTGATCGGACAATCGGGAAATTCACCCCTCCACTTT. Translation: CASSQVVIGQSGNSPLHF.

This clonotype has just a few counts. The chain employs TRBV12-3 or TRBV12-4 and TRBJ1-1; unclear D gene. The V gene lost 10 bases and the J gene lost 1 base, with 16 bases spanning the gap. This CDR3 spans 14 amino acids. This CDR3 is CATARGLSNTEAFF. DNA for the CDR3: TGTGCCACAGCCCGAGGGCTTTCGAACACTGAAGCTTTCTTT.

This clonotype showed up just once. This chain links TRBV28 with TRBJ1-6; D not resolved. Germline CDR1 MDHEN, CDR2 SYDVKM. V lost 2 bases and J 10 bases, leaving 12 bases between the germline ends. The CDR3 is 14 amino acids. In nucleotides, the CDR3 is TGTGCCAGCAGTTTAAGTGGGGTTAGCTCACCCCTCCACTTT. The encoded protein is CASSLSGVSSPLHF. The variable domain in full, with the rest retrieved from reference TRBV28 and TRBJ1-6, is DVKVTQSSRYLVKRTGEKVFLECVQDMDHENMFWYRQDPGLGLRLIYFSYDVKMKEKGDIPEGYSVSREKKERFSLILESASTNQTSMYLCASSLSGVSSPLHFGNGTRLTVT.

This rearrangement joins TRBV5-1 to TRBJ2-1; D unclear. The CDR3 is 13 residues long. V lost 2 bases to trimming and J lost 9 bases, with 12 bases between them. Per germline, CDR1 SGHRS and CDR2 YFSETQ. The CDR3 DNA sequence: TGCGCCAGCAGCTTTCGGACGGGTGGTGAGCAGTTCTTC. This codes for CASSFRTGGEQFF.

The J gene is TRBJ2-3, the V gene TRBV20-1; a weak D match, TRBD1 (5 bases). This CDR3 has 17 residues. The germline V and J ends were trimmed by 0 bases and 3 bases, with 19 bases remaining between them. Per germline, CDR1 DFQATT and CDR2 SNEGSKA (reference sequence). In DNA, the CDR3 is TGCAGTGCTAGAGATCCTTGGGGCCCCCTTACAACAGATACGCAGTATTTT. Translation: CSARDPWGPLTTDTQYF.

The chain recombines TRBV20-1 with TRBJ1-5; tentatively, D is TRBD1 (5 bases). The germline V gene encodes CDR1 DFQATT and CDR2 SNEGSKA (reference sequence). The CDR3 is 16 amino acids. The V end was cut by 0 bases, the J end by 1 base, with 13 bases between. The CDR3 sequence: CSAREAGRLSNQPQHF. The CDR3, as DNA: TGCAGTGCTAGAGAAGCAGGGAGGTTGAGCAATCAGCCCCAGCATTTT.

In nucleotides, the CDR3 is TGTGCCAGCACGCGCGAGGTATATGGCTACACCTTC. It codes for CASTREVYGYTF. The gene calls are TRBV2 and TRBJ1-2; no clear D. Germline V gives CDR1 SNHLY, CDR2 FYNNEI. The CDR3 is 12 amino acids. The V and J ends lost 7 bases and 5 bases respectively, with 11 bases between them. The variable domain in full, completed from reference TRBV2 and TRBJ1-2, reads EPEVTQTPSHQVTQMGQEVILRCVPISNHLYFYWYRQILGQKVEFLVSFYNNEISEKSEIFDDQFSVERPDGSNFTLKIRSTKLEDSAMYFCASTREVYGYTFGSGTRLTVV.

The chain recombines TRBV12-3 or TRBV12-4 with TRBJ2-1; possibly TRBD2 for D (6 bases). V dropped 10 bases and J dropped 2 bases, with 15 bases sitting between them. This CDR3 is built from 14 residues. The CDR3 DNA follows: TGTGCCATTCGGCGGGGAGCGCCCTACAATGAGCAGTTCTTC. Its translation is CAIRRGAPYNEQFF.

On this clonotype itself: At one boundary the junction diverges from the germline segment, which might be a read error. DNA for the CDR3: TGCTGTGCTAATCCCAGAGGCCCGGGACCTCGCACAGATACGCAGTATTTT. Encoded protein: CCANPRGPGPRTDTQYF. This chain uses TRBV20-1 with TRBJ2-3; tentatively, D is TRBD1 or TRBD2 (5 bases each). Germline loops: CDR1 DFQATT, CDR2 SNEGSKA (reference sequence). CDR3 length: 17 amino acids.

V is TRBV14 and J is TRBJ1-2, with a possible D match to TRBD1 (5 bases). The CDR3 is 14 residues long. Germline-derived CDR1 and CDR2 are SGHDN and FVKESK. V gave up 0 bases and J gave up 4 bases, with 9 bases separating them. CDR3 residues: CASSQDRQSYGYTF. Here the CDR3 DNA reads TGTGCCAGCAGCCAAGACAGACAGAGCTATGGCTACACCTTC.

The CDR3 is CASSVRIVALAKNIQYF. The CDR3 coding sequence is TGTGCCAGCAGTGTCCGGATAGTAGCATTAGCCAAAAACATTCAGTACTTC. The V and J genes are TRBV6-1 and TRBJ2-4, with no clear D. CDR1 MNHNS and CDR2 SASEGT come from the germline V gene. V dropped 4 bases and J dropped 0 bases, with 16 bases sitting between them. The CDR3 runs to 17 residues.

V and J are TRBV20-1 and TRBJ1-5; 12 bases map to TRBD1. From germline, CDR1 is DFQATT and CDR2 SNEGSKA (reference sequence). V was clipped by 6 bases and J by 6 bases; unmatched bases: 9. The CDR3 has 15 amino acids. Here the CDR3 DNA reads TGCAGTGCGCAGAGGGGACAGGGGGCTAGTCAGCCCCAGCATTTT. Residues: CSAQRGQGASQPQHF.

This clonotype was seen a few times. CDR3 residues: CASSLAAGAETQYF. The CDR3 DNA follows: TGTGCCAGCAGCTTAGCGGCGGGGGCAGAGACCCAGTACTTC. This chain joins TRBV7-9 and TRBJ2-5, with TRBD2 as a possible D gene (7 bases). Trimming left V 0 bases short and J 4 bases short, with 9 bases between. The CDR3 is 14 residues long. In germline, CDR1 is SEHNR, CDR2 FQNEAQ (reference sequence).

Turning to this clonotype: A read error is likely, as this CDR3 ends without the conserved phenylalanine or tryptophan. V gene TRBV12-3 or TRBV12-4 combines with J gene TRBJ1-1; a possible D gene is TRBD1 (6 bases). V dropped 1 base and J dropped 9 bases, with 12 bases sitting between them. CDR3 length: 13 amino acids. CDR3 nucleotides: TGTGCCAGCAGTTTAGAGGGGGGCAAGCAAGCTTTCGTT. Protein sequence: CASSLEGGKQAFV.